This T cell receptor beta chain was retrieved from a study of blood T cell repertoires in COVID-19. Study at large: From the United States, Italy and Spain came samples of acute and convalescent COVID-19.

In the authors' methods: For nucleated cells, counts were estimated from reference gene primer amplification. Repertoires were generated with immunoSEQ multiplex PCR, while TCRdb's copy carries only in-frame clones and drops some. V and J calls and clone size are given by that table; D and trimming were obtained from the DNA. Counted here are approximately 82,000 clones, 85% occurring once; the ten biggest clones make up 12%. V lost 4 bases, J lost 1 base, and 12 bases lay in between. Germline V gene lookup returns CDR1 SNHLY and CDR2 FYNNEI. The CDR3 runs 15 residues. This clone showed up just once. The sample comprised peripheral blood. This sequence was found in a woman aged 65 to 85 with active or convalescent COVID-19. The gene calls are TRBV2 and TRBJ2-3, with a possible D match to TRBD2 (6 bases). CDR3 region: CASSGQTSRTDTQYF. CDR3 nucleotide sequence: TGTGCCAGCAGTGGCCAGACTAGTCGCACAGATACGCAGTATTTT.